A single sample gave rise to the 27 T cell receptor beta chains below, sequenced in a study of blood T cell repertoires in COVID-19. TCRdb's copy holds only in-frame clones and misses some; the assay was immunoSEQ multiplex PCR. Found here are approximately 500,000 clones, roughly nine tenths of them singletons; the top ten hold around 0.9%. The sequencing sample was made of peripheral blood. The receptors were sampled from a young man with COVID-19, enrolled during active disease.

This clone was recorded once. The V gene is TRBV10-3, the J gene TRBJ2-1, with 12 bases lining up with TRBD2. The trim removed 4 bases at V and 8 bases at J, leaving 12 bases unmatched. This CDR3 comprises 17 residues. From germline, CDR1 is ENHRY and CDR2 SYGVKD. CDR3 sequence reads: CAISARASGGASDEQFF. CDR3 nucleotide sequence: TGTGCCATCAGTGCCCGGGCTAGCGGGGGGGCCTCCGATGAGCAGTTCTTC.

Comment on this clone: Other DNA sequences from this sample encode an identical CDR3 as well. The gene calls are TRBV6-5 and TRBJ1-2, with TRBD1 matching 7 bases. V gave up 6 bases and J gave up 3 bases; unmatched junction bases: 4. This CDR3 has 13 residues. In germline, CDR1 is MNHEY, CDR2 SVGAGI. The CDR3 loop is CASRLTGDYGYTF. Here the CDR3 DNA reads TGTGCCAGCAGACTAACAGGGGACTATGGCTACACCTTC.

The sample holds one count of this clone. This rearrangement joins TRBV18 to TRBJ2-3; 11 nucleotides align to TRBD2. The CDR3 totals 17 residues. V lost 3 bases and J lost 4; bases outside the gene matches: 9. Germline assignment: CDR1 KGHSH and CDR2 LQKENI. The CDR3: CASSPPLAGGKADTQYF. CDR3 bases: TGTGCCAGCTCACCGCCCTTAGCGGGAGGGAAAGCAGATACGCAGTATTTT.

The chain links TRBV14 to TRBJ1-1; D unresolved. Trimming stripped 4 bases from V and 6 bases from J, with 12 bases between. The CDR3 length is 13 residues. In germline, CDR1 is SGHDN, CDR2 FVKESK. CDR3 in DNA: TGTGCCAGCAGCCTGTTTAGTTACTCTGAAGCTTTCTTT. Translated, it gives CASSLFSYSEAFF.

The V call is TRBV19, the J call TRBJ2-1; 11 nucleotides align to TRBD2. Germline V CDR1 and CDR2: LNHDA, SQIVND (reference sequence). The CDR3 is 16 residues long. The ends lost 1 base at V and 9 bases at J; junction bases unmatched: 8. CDR3 amino acids: CASSIVLAGGVGEQFF. As DNA, the CDR3 is TGTGCCAGTAGTATAGTGCTAGCGGGAGGCGTCGGTGAGCAGTTCTTC. Full variable domain (missing parts from reference TRBV19 and TRBJ2-1): DGGITQSPKYLFRKEGQNVTLSCEQNLNHDAMYWYRQDPGQGLRLIYYSQIVNDFQKGDIAEGYSVSREKKESFPLTVTSAQKNPTAFYLCASSIVLAGGVGEQFFGPGTRLTVL.

This sequence joins TRBV5-1 and TRBJ2-1; TRBD1 aligns across 8 bases. Trimming at V came to 3 bases and at J to 5 bases, leaving 4 bases not matched to a gene. Per germline, CDR1 SGHRS and CDR2 YFSETQ. CDR3 length: 14 amino acids. CDR3 sequence: CASSYGQGNNEQFF. CDR3 DNA sequence: TGCGCCAGCAGCTACGGACAGGGTAACAATGAGCAGTTCTTC.

The chain combines TRBV9 with TRBJ2-6, with D possibly being TRBD2 (6 bases). The germline V gene encodes CDR1 SGDLS and CDR2 YYNGEE. The CDR3 is 18 amino acids. Trimming pared 4 bases from V and 0 bases from J, leaving 17 bases between. CDR3 sequence reads: CASSLSVTSHSGANVLTF. The DNA for the CDR3 is TGTGCCAGCAGCCTCAGTGTGACTAGTCACTCTGGGGCCAACGTCCTGACTTTC.

In its sample, this clone was seen a few times. The rearrangement uses TRBV5-1 and TRBJ1-5, with TRBD1 matching over 9 bases. In germline, CDR1 is SGHRS, CDR2 YFSETQ. CDR3 size: 16 residues. Unmatched junction bases numbered 3, after V lost 1 base and J lost 1 base. The CDR3 sequence: CASSLYGTGSNQPQHF. In DNA form, the CDR3 reads TGCGCCAGCAGCTTGTATGGGACAGGGAGCAATCAGCCCCAGCATTTT. The full variable domain, its missing parts supplied by reference TRBV5-1 and TRBJ1-5, is KAGVTQTPRYLIKTRGQQVTLSCSPISGHRSVSWYQQTPGQGLQFLFEYFSETQRNKGNFPGRFSGRQFSNSRSEMNVSTLELGDSALYLCASSLYGTGSNQPQHFGDGTRLSIL.

The gene calls are TRBV5-1 and TRBJ2-7, with 7 positions matching TRBD1. The CDR3 sequence is 13 residues long. Germline CDR1 is SGHRS and CDR2 is YFSETQ. V lost 2 bases and J lost 4; bases outside the gene matches: 3. The CDR3, as DNA: TGCGCCAGCAGCTTTGACAGGGAATACGAGCAGTACTTC. This sequence encodes CASSFDREYEQYF.

The chain employs TRBV3-1 (or the pseudogene TRBV3-2) and TRBJ2-7; 12 bases are a match to TRBD2. V was pared by 6 bases and J by 3 bases, with 3 bases of the junction left unmatched. This CDR3 is built from 14 residues. Germline V CDR1 and CDR2: LGHDT, YNNKEL (reference sequence). CDR3 in amino acids: CASRSTSGGYEQYF. In DNA form, the CDR3 reads TGTGCCAGCAGATCGACTAGCGGGGGCTACGAGCAGTACTTC.

The CDR3 is CASSRRLAGVLHNEQFF. CDR3 in DNA: TGTGCCAGCAGTCGACGACTAGCGGGAGTTCTTCACAATGAGCAGTTCTTC. The V gene is TRBV28, the J gene TRBJ2-1, with 12 bases identical to TRBD2. Germline V gene data show CDR1 as MDHEN and CDR2 as SYDVKM. The CDR3 sequence is 17 residues long. The junction had 10 bases not matched to a gene; V was cut back by 5 bases and J by 5 bases.

The chain carries TRBV7-3 and TRBJ2-3; TRBD2 agrees at 9 bases. The CDR3 has 14 residues. V was clipped by 4 bases and J by 6 bases; unmatched bases: 5. CDR1 is SGHTA and CDR2 is FQGTGA in the germline V gene. This CDR3 is CASSYLAGVDTQYF. The CDR3 DNA reads as TGTGCCAGCAGCTATTTAGCGGGAGTGGATACGCAGTATTTT.

This chain links TRBV4-1 with TRBJ2-4; D is uncertain. The V gene lost 0 bases and the J gene lost 3 bases, with 15 bases spanning the gap. This CDR3 is built from 17 residues. From germline, CDR1 is MGHRA and CDR2 YSYEKL. The CDR3 sequence: CASSQDDRAPGKNIQYF. In nucleotides, the CDR3 is TGCGCCAGCAGCCAAGATGATAGAGCTCCTGGCAAAAACATTCAGTACTTC.

This chain connects TRBV6-5 to TRBJ2-7, with D possibly being TRBD1 (6 bases). Germline CDR1 MNHEY, CDR2 SVGAGI. V was clipped by 2 bases and J by 5 bases, with 19 bases between them. The CDR3 has 16 residues. As DNA, the CDR3 is TGTGCCAGCAGTTACGCGAACCCAGGGGCATCCGACGAGCAGTACTTC. Protein: CASSYANPGASDEQYF.

This rearrangement joins TRBV5-5 to TRBJ1-2; 9 bases agree with TRBD1. With V trimmed by 2 bases and J by 4 bases, 6 bases remained unmatched. The germline V gene has CDR1 SGHKS and CDR2 YYEKEE (reference sequence). This CDR3 is 15 amino acids long. The CDR3: CASSFTGGSAYGYTF. DNA of the CDR3: TGTGCCAGCAGCTTTACAGGGGGCTCGGCCTATGGCTACACCTTC.

The chain carries TRBV2 and TRBJ2-3, with D perhaps TRBD2 (6 bases). Germline values: CDR1 SNHLY, CDR2 FYNNEI. Trimming took 8 bases from V and 4 from J, leaving 16 bases between them. The CDR3 is 14 amino acids. The CDR3 sequence: CASLWSSESDTQYF. The CDR3 coding sequence is TGTGCCAGCCTCTGGTCTAGCGAGTCAGATACGCAGTATTTT.

The CDR3 DNA follows: TGTGCCAGCAGCGAGACAGTGAACACTGAAGCTTTCTTT. Encoded protein: CASSETVNTEAFF. This sequence joins TRBV3-1 (or the pseudogene TRBV3-2) and TRBJ1-1, with D possibly being TRBD1 (5 bases). This CDR3 comprises 13 residues. Germline V gives CDR1 LGHDT, CDR2 YNNKEL (reference sequence). The V end lost 5 bases, the J end lost 0 bases, and 7 bases lay between the germline ends.

The chain links TRBV5-1 to TRBJ2-5; perhaps TRBD2 as D (6 bases). Looked up from germline, CDR1 is SGHRS and CDR2 is YFSETQ. The V gene lost 0 bases and the J gene lost 0 bases, with 6 bases spanning the gap. The CDR3 runs 14 residues. CDR3 amino acids: CASSLGTNQETQYF. The CDR3 DNA reads as TGCGCCAGCAGCTTGGGGACTAACCAAGAGACCCAGTACTTC.

This sequence joins TRBV21-1 and TRBJ1-6. TRBV21-1 is termed a pseudogene. The length of the CDR3 is 16 residues. The CDR3 loop reads CASRPVRSSYNSPLHF. CDR3 in DNA: TGTGCCAGTCGACCCGTGAGGAGCTCCTATAATTCACCCCTCCACTTT.

This chain links TRBV5-1 with TRBJ2-1; D uncertain. Germline lookup yields CDR1 SGHRS and CDR2 YFSETQ. V gave up 4 bases and J gave up 0 bases, with 14 bases separating them. CDR3 size: 16 residues. Here the CDR3 DNA reads TGCGCCAGCAGCCGCGAGGCGGATCGCTCCTACAATGAGCAGTTCTTC. It translates to CASSREADRSYNEQFF.

The rearrangement uses TRBV7-6 and TRBJ1-5; TRBD1 is a possible D gene (6 bases). CDR3 length: 15 amino acids. The V and J ends lost 0 bases and 5 bases respectively, with 11 bases between them. Per germline, CDR1 SGHVS and CDR2 FNYEAQ. The CDR3 is CASSLAPSGDQPQHF. Here the CDR3 DNA reads TGTGCCAGCAGCTTAGCCCCATCAGGGGATCAGCCCCAGCATTTT.

The chain joins TRBV12-5 to TRBJ2-2; 12 nucleotides line up with TRBD2. The germline CDR1 and CDR2 sequences are LGHNT and FRNRAP. The V and J ends lost 0 bases and 5 bases, in that order; junction bases with no gene match: 7. The CDR3 is 18 amino acids. The CDR3 coding sequence is TGTGCTAGTGGTTTGGTACAAACTAGCGGGAGGATTACCGGGGAGCTGTTTTTT. Translated: CASGLVQTSGRITGELFF.

The chain employs TRBV3-1 (or the pseudogene TRBV3-2) and TRBJ2-7; TRBD2 matches at 7 bases. V was clipped by 4 bases and J by 2 bases; unmatched bases: 8. The germline V gene has CDR1 LGHDT and CDR2 YNNKEL (reference sequence). This CDR3 is built from 15 residues. The chain's CDR3 is CASSPERGGAYEQYF. The CDR3 nucleotides are TGTGCCAGCAGCCCAGAACGTGGGGGGGCCTACGAGCAGTACTTC.

The chain carries TRBV5-4 and TRBJ1-5; 9 nucleotides agree with TRBD1. This CDR3 has 15 residues. J was trimmed by 3 bases and V by 4 bases; bases with no gene match: 5. CDR1 and CDR2 from the germline V gene are SGHNT and YYREEE (reference sequence). CDR3 protein: CASSPGTGSNQPQHF. CDR3 sequence (DNA): TGTGCCAGCAGCCCCGGGACAGGGTCCAATCAGCCCCAGCATTTT.

This clone was seen more than once but under ten times. This chain connects TRBV18 to TRBJ2-5, with TRBD1 identical over 10 bases. Germline trimming cut 4 bases from V and 7 bases from J; bases unmatched to any gene: 6. CDR1 and CDR2 (germline): KGHSH, LQKENI. The CDR3 extends over 14 amino acids. The CDR3 nucleotides are TGTGCCAGCTCACTTCCGGGACAGGGGATGACCCAGTACTTC. Amino acid sequence: CASSLPGQGMTQYF.

The chain uses TRBV4-2 and TRBJ1-5; 7 bases map to TRBD1. CDR1 is LGHNA and CDR2 is YNFKEQ in the germline V gene. The CDR3 runs 14 residues. The V segment lost 2 bases and the J segment 3 bases; nucleotides outside the gene matches: 1. CDR3 DNA sequence: TGTGCCAGCAGCCAAACAGGGGACAATCAGCCCCAGCATTTT. Translating gives CASSQTGDNQPQHF.

The J gene is TRBJ2-3, the V gene TRBV4-2; D may be TRBD1 (5 bases). CDR3 length equals 15 residues. Trimming took 1 base from V and 3 from J, leaving 11 bases between them. The germline V gene encodes CDR1 LGHNA and CDR2 YNFKEQ. The DNA of the CDR3 is TGTGCCAGCAGCCAAGGCTTCGCAGGGACAGATACGCAGTATTTT. It specifies CASSQGFAGTDTQYF.